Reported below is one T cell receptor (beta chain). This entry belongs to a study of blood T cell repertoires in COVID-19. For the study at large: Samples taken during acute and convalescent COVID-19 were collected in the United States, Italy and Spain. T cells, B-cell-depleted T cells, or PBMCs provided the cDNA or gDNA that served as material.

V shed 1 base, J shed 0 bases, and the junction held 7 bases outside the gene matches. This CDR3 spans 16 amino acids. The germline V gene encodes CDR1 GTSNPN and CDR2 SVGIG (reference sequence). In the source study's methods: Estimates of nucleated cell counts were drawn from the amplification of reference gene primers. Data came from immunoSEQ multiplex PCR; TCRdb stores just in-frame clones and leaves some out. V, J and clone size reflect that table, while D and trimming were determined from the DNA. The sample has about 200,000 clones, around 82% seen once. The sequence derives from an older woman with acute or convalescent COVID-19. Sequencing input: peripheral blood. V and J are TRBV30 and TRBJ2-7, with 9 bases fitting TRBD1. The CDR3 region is CAWSDYRDRASYEQYF. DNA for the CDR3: TGTGCCTGGAGTGACTACCGGGACAGGGCCTCCTACGAGCAGTACTTC. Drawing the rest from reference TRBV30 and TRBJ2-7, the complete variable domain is SQTIHQWPATLVQPVGSPLSLECTVEGTSNPNLYWYRQAAGRGLQLLFYSVGIGQISSEVPQNLSASRPQDRQFILSSKKLLLSDSGFYLCAWSDYRDRASYEQYFGPGTRLTVT.